The clone carrying this T cell receptor (beta chain) was recorded at least ten times. Its cognate antigen is unknown. This specimen comes from a study of read filtering for tumor transcriptome and immune sequencing. Study in general: By R-ISS, stages I, II and III held approximately 8, 16 and 7 patients. Whole-transcriptome libraries were prepared after DNase treatment.

From about 400 ng of RNA, a library with molecular barcoded alpha/delta and beta/gamma adaptors was made. MiXCR, run by TCRdb on the reads, gives a single entry per CDR3 protein. The table includes over 80,000 distinct CDR3 sequences, 9% to 15% detected once. Trimming left V 3 bases short and J 1 base short, with 14 bases between. This CDR3 region has 15 residues. The germline V gene has CDR1 DFQATT and CDR2 SNEGSKA (reference sequence). Overall study findings and caveats: Sorted CD138-negative bone marrow cells were not purified T cells.

The receptor comes from a donor at least 40 years old with multiple myeloma. Source material: a population of CD138-negative cells sorted from bone marrow. The V and J genes are TRBV20-1 and TRBJ2-3, with D possibly matching TRBD2 (5 bases). CDR3 sequence: CSASWRFYGTDTQYF. The CDR3 DNA reads as TGCAGTGCTAGTTGGAGGTTTTATGGCACAGATACGCAGTATTTT.